This T cell receptor (beta chain) was recorded in a study of T cell repertoires in cytomegalovirus infection. Study-level findings and limits: Summed frequency of public TCR beta families distinguished CMV carriers with the relevant HLA.

TCRdb itself ran the reads through MiXCR, one entry per CDR3 protein. The sample holds fewer than 1,000,000 distinct CDR3 sequences, approximately 30% seen once. This clonotype was counted many times. No antigen is known for it. V gave up 8 bases and J gave up 4 bases; unmatched junction bases: 5. In germline, CDR1 is LNHNV, CDR2 YYDKDF (reference sequence). The CDR3 loop spans 13 amino acids. The sample was cultured CD8+ T cells from PBMCs, taken from culture after CMV antigen stimulation. This chain joins TRBV15 and TRBJ1-5; 7 nucleotides agree with TRBD1. The receptor was isolated from a human donor in good health (CMV status not recorded). Some clones in this sample may be carry-over from other donors' samples. CDR3 bases: TGTGCCACCGGGACAGACTTTAATCAGCCCCAGCATTTT. Protein product: CATGTDFNQPQHF.